This T cell receptor beta chain was sequenced for a study of chemoradiotherapy in HPV16-positive cancers. V was clipped by 1 base and J by 0 bases; unmatched bases: 0. There are 16 residues in the CDR3. The V gene's germline CDR1 is SGHTA and CDR2 FQGTGA. The method was immunoSEQ multiplex PCR; TCRdb's version includes in-frame clones alone and lacks a portion of them. The table shows about 5,700 clones, with approximately 91% occurring only once. This sequence originates from a human donor with HPV-associated anogenital cancer. The sample was blood, taken from a patient who underwent chemoradiotherapy. This rearrangement joins TRBV7-3 to TRBJ2-2; 9 bases fit TRBD2. The CDR3 nucleotides read TGTGCCAGCAGCTTAAGCGGGAGGGCGAACACCGGGGAGCTGTTTTTT. This codes for CASSLSGRANTGELFF. Drawing the rest from reference TRBV7-3 and TRBJ2-2, the complete variable domain is GAGVSQTPSNKVTEKGKYVELRCDPISGHTALYWYRQSLGQGPEFLIYFQGTGAADDSGLPNDRFFAVRPEGSVSTLKIQRTERGDSAVYLCASSLSGRANTGELFFGEGSRLTVL.